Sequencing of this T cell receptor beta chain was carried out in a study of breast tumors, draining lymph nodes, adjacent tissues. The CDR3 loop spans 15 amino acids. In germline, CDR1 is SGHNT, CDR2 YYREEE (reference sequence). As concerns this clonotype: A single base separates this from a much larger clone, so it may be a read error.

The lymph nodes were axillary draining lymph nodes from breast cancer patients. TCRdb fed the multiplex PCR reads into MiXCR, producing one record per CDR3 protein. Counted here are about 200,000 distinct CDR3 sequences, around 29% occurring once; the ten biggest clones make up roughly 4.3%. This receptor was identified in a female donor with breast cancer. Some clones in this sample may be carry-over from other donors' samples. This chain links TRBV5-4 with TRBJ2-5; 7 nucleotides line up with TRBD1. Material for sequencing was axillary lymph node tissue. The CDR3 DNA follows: TGTGCCAGCAGCGTCTCGACAGGGACCCAAGAGACCCAGTGCTTC. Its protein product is CASSVSTGTQETQCF. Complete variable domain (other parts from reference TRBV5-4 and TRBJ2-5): ETGVTQSPTHLIKTRGQQVTLRCSSQSGHNTVSWYQQALGQGPQFIFQYYREEENGRGNFPPRFSGLQFPNYSSELNVNALELDDSALYLCASSVSTGTQETQCFGPGTRLLVL.